The 18 T cell receptor beta chains in this list originate from one sample, sequenced in a study of blood T cell repertoires in COVID-19. Repertoires were generated with immunoSEQ multiplex PCR, while TCRdb's copy carries only in-frame clones and drops some. This sample has 75,000 to 100,000 clones, with 85% to 90% found just once. The sample was peripheral blood. The receptors here all came from a human donor in a cohort sampled during active COVID-19.

V and J are TRBV19 and TRBJ2-1, with TRBD2 matching over 8 bases. V lost 3 bases, J lost 3 bases, and 1 base stayed unmatched. This CDR3 region has 14 residues. Germline assignment: CDR1 LNHDA and CDR2 SQIVND (reference sequence). The CDR3 protein is CASSITSGYNEQFF. The CDR3 DNA reads TGTGCCAGTAGTATCACTAGCGGCTACAATGAGCAGTTCTTC.

The gene calls are TRBV4-3 and TRBJ2-1, with a weak D call TRBD2 (6 bases). This CDR3 comprises 16 residues. From germline, CDR1 is LGHNA and CDR2 YSLEER. V lost 0 bases and J lost 3, with 12 bases in between. CDR3 protein: CASSQEGRGSYNEQFF. CDR3 nucleotides: TGCGCCAGCAGCCAAGAAGGGCGGGGAAGCTACAATGAGCAGTTCTTC.

V is TRBV28 and J is TRBJ2-5, with a possible D match to TRBD2 (6 bases). There are 14 residues in the CDR3. CDR1 and CDR2 (germline): MDHEN, SYDVKM. Between the trimmed V and J ends, which lost 6 bases and 4 bases, there was a span of 15 bases. CDR3 in DNA: TGTGCCAGCAGCCAACGGGGGTGGTTAGAGACCCAGTACTTC. It translates to CASSQRGWLETQYF.

The V call is TRBV11-3, the J call TRBJ1-6; TRBD1 aligns across 10 bases. CDR1 and CDR2 from the germline V gene are SGHNT and YENEEA. This CDR3 has 14 amino acids. J lost 11 bases, V lost 5 bases, and 6 bases had no gene match. The DNA for the CDR3 is TGTGCCAGCAGCCAGGGACAGGGGCTGCCACCCCTCCACTTT. Translated, it gives CASSQGQGLPPLHF. Looking up the rest from reference TRBV11-3 and TRBJ1-6 gives the full variable domain: EAGVVQSPRYKIIEKKQPVAFWCNPISGHNTLYWYLQNLGQGPELLIRYENEEAVDDSQLPKDRFSAERLKGVDSTLKIQPAELGDSAVYLCASSQGQGLPPLHFGNGTRLTVT.

This clone was found once. The V gene is TRBV7-2, the J gene TRBJ1-5; maybe TRBD1 (6 bases). The CDR3 covers 14 residues. Trimming stripped 1 base from V and 5 bases from J, with 9 bases between. Per the germline V gene, CDR1 is SGHTA and CDR2 is FQGNSA. The CDR3 nucleotides are TGTGCCAGCAGCTTAGGGCCAGGGGATCAGCCCCAGCATTTT. It translates to CASSLGPGDQPQHF.

The chain uses TRBV6-5 and TRBJ1-6; D not resolved. The V end was cut by 2 bases, the J end by 6 bases, with 14 bases between. This CDR3 contains 16 residues. CDR1 is MNHEY, CDR2 SVGAGI, per germline. The CDR3 loop is CASSYEPHSLNSPLHF. CDR3 nucleotides: TGTGCCAGCAGTTACGAACCCCACTCCCTTAATTCACCCCTCCACTTT.

The CDR3, as DNA: TGTGCCAGCACTCCAACTAGCGGGGCGGGCGAGCAGTACTTC. Its protein product is CASTPTSGAGEQYF. The chain employs TRBV27 and TRBJ2-7; 10 bases agree with TRBD2. This CDR3 region has 14 residues. From germline, CDR1 is MNHEY and CDR2 SMNVEV (reference sequence). J was trimmed by 6 bases and V by 7 bases; bases with no gene match: 9.

The chain employs TRBV7-9 and TRBJ1-2, with no clear D. Germline CDR1 SEHNR, CDR2 FQNEAQ (reference sequence). V was trimmed by 8 bases and J by 7 bases, leaving 11 bases between them. The CDR3 has 11 residues. The CDR3 here is CASSSGVGYTF. The CDR3 DNA is TGTGCCAGCTCTTCCGGGGTTGGCTACACCTTC.

V usage is TRBV5-1 and J usage is TRBJ2-7; weak D call: TRBD2 (6 bases). Per germline, CDR1 SGHRS and CDR2 YFSETQ. The CDR3 is 15 residues long. The V and J ends lost 3 bases and 0 bases respectively, with 13 bases between them. CDR3 sequence (DNA): TGCGCCAGCAGCTACCTCCCTAGCGACTCCTACGAGCAGTACTTC. Its protein product is CASSYLPSDSYEQYF.

The J gene is TRBJ2-7, the V gene TRBV5-1; weak D call: TRBD1 (5 bases). Germline-derived CDR1 and CDR2 are SGHRS and YFSETQ. Trimming stripped 3 bases from V and 4 bases from J, with 17 bases between. The CDR3 totals 15 residues. The CDR3 nucleotides are TGCGCCAGCAGCTCAGGCCCAGGGCCGTCGTACGAGCAGTACTTC. As protein: CASSSGPGPSYEQYF.

J is TRBJ2-7 and V is TRBV27, with D possibly matching TRBD1 (5 bases). Trimming removed 3 bases from V and 4 bases from J, with 10 bases in between. CDR1 MNHEY and CDR2 SMNVEV come from the germline V gene (reference sequence). The CDR3 runs 13 residues. CDR3 DNA: TGTGCCAGCAGTTTCCGCCAGGGTTACGAGCAGTACTTC. Translation gives CASSFRQGYEQYF.

The chain is built from TRBV19 and TRBJ2-7, with D maybe TRBD2 (6 bases). Trimming took 6 bases from V and 3 from J, leaving 12 bases between them. The CDR3 is 13 residues long. The V gene's germline CDR1 is LNHDA and CDR2 SQIVND (reference sequence). The CDR3 is CASSQDYFYEQYF. In DNA form, the CDR3 reads TGTGCCAGTAGCCAGGACTACTTCTACGAGCAGTACTTC.

This clone was seen only a few times. Here the CDR3 reads CASSQEAGGRISPLHF. The CDR3 DNA follows: TGCGCCAGCAGCCAAGAGGCGGGGGGGAGAATCTCACCCCTCCACTTT. The gene calls are TRBV4-1 and TRBJ1-6; possibly TRBD1 for D (5 bases). The germline CDR1 and CDR2 sequences are MGHRA and YSYEKL. Deletions cut 0 bases from V and 10 bases from J, with 16 bases between. The CDR3 contains 16 residues.

The chain has TRBV6-5 and TRBJ1-1; D unclear. Germline V gene sequence: CDR1 MNHEY, CDR2 SVGAGI. This CDR3 is 14 amino acids long. The V end was cut by 3 bases, the J end by 0 bases, with 8 bases between. CDR3 DNA sequence: TGTGCCAGCAGTTATACCGGGATGAACACTGAAGCTTTCTTT. It yields the protein CASSYTGMNTEAFF.

This chain joins TRBV13 and TRBJ2-3; TRBD2 agrees at 11 bases. This CDR3 has 19 residues. Trimming removed 2 bases from V and 0 bases from J; junction bases left unmatched: 10. Germline-derived CDR1 and CDR2 are PRHDT and FYEKMQ (reference sequence). CDR3: CASSLLSRLAGTSTDTQYF. The CDR3, as DNA: TGTGCCAGCAGCTTACTCTCGAGACTAGCGGGGACTAGCACAGATACGCAGTATTTT.

The CDR3 loop reads CASSFTGTSGSEQFF. CDR3 in DNA: TGTGCCAGCAGTTTCACCGGGACTAGCGGATCTGAGCAGTTCTTC. The chain is built from TRBV6-5 and TRBJ2-1; 11 nucleotides match TRBD2. The CDR3 is 15 residues long. V was clipped by 4 bases and J by 9 bases; unmatched bases: 8. Germline CDR1 and CDR2: MNHEY and SVGAGI.

The genes are TRBV3-1 (or the pseudogene TRBV3-2) and TRBJ1-5; D possibly corresponds to TRBD1 (5 bases). Trimming shortened V by 1 base and J by 6 bases, and 7 bases separated the two germline ends. Per the germline V gene, CDR1 is LGHDT and CDR2 is YNNKEL (reference sequence). This CDR3 is 13 amino acids long. In DNA form, the CDR3 reads TGTGCCAGCAGCCAAGGGGGGGGTCAGCCCCAGCATTTT. Its translation is CASSQGGGQPQHF.

The chain links TRBV19 to TRBJ1-6, with 9 bases identical to TRBD1. CDR1 and CDR2 from the germline V gene are LNHDA and SQIVND (reference sequence). CDR3 size: 14 residues. J gave up 9 bases and V 6 bases, and 6 bases lay outside the gene matches. In DNA form, the CDR3 reads TGTGCCAGTAGCGCTGGGACAGGGCGTTCACCCCTCCACTTT. Protein: CASSAGTGRSPLHF.